This T cell receptor beta chain was identified in a study of T cell repertoires and HLA-DP antigens. CDR1 SGHAT and CDR2 FQNNGV come from the germline V gene. The CDR3 covers 12 residues. The V and J ends lost 5 bases and 0 bases respectively, with 4 bases between them. Turning to this clone: Its antigen is not known.

Using immunoSEQ multiplex PCR, the repertoire was profiled, and TCRdb retains in-frame clones only, with some absent. Of roughly 110,000 clones in the sample, around 93% are singletons; the top ten hold 0.27%. The chain combines TRBV11-2 with TRBJ1-2; no clear D. The material sequenced was CD4+ T cells from PBMCs. This TCR derives from a woman aged 18-30 years in good health and CMV-seronegative. The DNA for the CDR3 is TGTGCCAGCAGCCGAGCTAACTATGGCTACACCTTC. It is translated as CASSRANYGYTF.